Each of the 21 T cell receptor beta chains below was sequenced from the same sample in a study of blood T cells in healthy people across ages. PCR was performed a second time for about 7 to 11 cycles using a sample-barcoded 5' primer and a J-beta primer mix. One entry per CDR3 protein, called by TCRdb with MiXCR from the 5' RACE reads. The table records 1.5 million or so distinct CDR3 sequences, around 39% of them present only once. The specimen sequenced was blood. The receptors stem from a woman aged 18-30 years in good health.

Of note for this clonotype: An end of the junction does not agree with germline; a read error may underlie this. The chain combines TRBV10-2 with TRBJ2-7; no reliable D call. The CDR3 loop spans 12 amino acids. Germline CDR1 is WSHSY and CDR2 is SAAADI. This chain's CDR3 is CASSGASYKQYF. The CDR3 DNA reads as TGCGCCAGCAGTGGGGCCTCCTACAAGCAGTACTTC.

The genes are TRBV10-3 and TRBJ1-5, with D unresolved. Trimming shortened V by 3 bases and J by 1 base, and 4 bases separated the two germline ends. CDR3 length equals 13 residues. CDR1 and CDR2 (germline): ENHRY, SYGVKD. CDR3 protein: CAISDGSNQPQHF. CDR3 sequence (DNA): TGTGCCATCAGTGACGGAAGCAATCAGCCCCAGCATTTT.

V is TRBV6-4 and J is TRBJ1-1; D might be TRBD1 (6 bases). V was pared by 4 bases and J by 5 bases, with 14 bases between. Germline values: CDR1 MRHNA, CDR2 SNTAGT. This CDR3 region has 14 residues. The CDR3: CASSVEGGRTEAFF. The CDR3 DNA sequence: TGTGCCAGCAGTGTTGAAGGGGGTAGGACTGAAGCTTTCTTT.

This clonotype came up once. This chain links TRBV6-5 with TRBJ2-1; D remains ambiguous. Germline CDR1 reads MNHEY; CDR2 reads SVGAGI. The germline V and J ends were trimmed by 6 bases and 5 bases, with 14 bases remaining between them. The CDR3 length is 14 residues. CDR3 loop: CASSPNHYHNEQFF. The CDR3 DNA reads TGTGCCAGCAGCCCCAACCATTACCACAATGAGCAGTTCTTC.

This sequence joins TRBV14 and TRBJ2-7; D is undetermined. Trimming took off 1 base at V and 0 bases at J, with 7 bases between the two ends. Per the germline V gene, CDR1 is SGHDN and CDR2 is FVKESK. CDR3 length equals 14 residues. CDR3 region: CASSQGEYSYEQYF. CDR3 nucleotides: TGTGCCAGCAGCCAAGGGGAATACTCCTACGAGCAGTACTTC.

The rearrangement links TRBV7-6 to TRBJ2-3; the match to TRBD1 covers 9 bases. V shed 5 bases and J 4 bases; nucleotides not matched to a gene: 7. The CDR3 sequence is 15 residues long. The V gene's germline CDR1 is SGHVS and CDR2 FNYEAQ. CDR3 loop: CASSVGQGRADTQYF. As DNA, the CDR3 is TGTGCCAGCAGCGTAGGACAGGGGAGGGCAGATACGCAGTATTTT.

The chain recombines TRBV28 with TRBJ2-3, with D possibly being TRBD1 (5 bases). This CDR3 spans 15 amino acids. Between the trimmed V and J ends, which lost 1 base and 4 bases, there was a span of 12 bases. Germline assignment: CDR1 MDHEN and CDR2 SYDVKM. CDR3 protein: CASSLYPGIADTQYF. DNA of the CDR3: TGTGCCAGCAGTTTATATCCAGGGATAGCAGATACGCAGTATTTT.

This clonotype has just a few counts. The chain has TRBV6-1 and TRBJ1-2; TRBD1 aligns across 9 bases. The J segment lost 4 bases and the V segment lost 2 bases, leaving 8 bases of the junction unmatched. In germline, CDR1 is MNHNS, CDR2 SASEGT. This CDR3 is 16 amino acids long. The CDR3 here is CASSELGTGFTYGYTF. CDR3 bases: TGTGCCAGCAGTGAACTGGGGACAGGGTTTACCTATGGCTACACCTTC.

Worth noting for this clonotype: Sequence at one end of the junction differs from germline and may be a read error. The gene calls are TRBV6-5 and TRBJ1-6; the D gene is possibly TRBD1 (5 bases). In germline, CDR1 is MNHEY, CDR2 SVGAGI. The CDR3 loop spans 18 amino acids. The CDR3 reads CASSYRILQGTSNSPPHF. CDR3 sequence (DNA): TGTGCCAGCAGTTACCGTATACTCCAGGGCACCTCAAATTCACCCCCCCACTTT.

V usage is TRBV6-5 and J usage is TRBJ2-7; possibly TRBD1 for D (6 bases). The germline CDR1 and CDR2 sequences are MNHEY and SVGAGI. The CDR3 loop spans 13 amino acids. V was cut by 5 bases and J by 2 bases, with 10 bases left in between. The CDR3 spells CASSAGAPYEQYF. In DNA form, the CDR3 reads TGTGCCAGCAGTGCAGGGGCCCCCTACGAGCAGTACTTC.

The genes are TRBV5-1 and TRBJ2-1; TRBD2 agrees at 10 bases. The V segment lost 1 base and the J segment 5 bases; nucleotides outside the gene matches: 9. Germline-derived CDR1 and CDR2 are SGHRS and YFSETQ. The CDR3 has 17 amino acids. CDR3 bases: TGCGCCAGCAGCTTGCGGGCAGCAAGCGGGGGGGACAATGAGCAGTTCTTC. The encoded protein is CASSLRAASGGDNEQFF. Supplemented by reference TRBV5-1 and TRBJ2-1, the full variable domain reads KAGVTQTPRYLIKTRGQQVTLSCSPISGHRSVSWYQQTPGQGLQFLFEYFSETQRNKGNFPGRFSGRQFSNSRSEMNVSTLELGDSALYLCASSLRAASGGDNEQFFGPGTRLTVL.

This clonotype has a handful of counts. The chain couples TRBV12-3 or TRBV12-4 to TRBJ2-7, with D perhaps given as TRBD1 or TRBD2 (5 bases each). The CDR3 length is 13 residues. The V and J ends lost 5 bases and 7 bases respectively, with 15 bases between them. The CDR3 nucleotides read TGTGCCAGCAGTCCCGGGACCGCGAGAGAGCAGTACTTC. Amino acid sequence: CASSPGTAREQYF.

The chain's CDR3 is CASSQVADPRDEQFF. CDR3 nucleotide sequence: TGTGCCAGCAGCCAAGTAGCGGATCCGAGGGATGAGCAGTTCTTC. V is TRBV3-1 and J is TRBJ2-1; weak D call: TRBD2 (6 bases). The V end lost 1 base, the J end lost 8 bases, and 15 bases lay between the germline ends. The CDR3 contains 15 residues. The germline gives CDR1 LGHDT, CDR2 YNNKEL (reference sequence).

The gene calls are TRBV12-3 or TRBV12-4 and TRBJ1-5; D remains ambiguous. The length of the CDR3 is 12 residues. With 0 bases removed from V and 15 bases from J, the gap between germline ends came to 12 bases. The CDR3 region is CASSLAPGKWHF. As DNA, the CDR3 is TGTGCCAGCAGTTTAGCCCCTGGAAAGTGGCATTTT.

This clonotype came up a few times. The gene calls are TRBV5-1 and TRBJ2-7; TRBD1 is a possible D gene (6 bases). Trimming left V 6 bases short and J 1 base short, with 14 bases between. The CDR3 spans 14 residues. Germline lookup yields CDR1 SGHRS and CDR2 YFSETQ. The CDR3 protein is CASTLGQLSYEQYF. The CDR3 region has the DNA TGCGCCAGCACCCTAGGACAGCTTTCCTACGAGCAGTACTTC.

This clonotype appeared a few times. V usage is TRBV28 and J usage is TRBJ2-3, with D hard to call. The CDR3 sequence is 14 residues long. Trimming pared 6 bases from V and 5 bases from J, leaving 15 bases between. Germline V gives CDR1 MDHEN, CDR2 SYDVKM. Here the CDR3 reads CASSFEGWRDTQYF. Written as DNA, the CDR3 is TGTGCCAGCAGCTTTGAAGGGTGGCGAGATACGCAGTATTTT.

The CDR3 spells CASSHKSRGGNEQFF. DNA of the CDR3: TGTGCCAGCAGCCACAAAAGCAGGGGCGGCAATGAGCAGTTCTTC. This chain uses TRBV3-1 with TRBJ2-1; maybe TRBD1 (6 bases). The V and J ends lost 3 bases and 6 bases respectively, with 15 bases between them. This CDR3 contains 15 residues. CDR1 and CDR2 from the germline V gene are LGHDT and YNNKEL (reference sequence).

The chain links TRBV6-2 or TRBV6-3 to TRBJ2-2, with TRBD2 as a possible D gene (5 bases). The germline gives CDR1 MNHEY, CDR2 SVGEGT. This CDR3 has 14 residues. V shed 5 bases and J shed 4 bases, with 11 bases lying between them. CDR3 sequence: CASSHGSGTGELFF. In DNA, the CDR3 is TGTGCCAGCAGTCACGGAAGCGGCACCGGGGAGCTGTTTTTT.

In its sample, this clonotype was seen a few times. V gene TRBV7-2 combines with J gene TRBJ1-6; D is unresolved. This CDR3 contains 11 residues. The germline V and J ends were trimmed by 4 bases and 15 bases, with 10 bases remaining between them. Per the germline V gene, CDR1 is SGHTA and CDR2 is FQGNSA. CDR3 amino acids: CASSSSGLLHF. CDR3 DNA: TGTGCCAGCAGCTCCTCGGGCCTCCTCCACTTT.

This CDR3 is CASSFSISYNEQYF. DNA of the CDR3: TGTGCCAGCAGCTTTTCGATATCCTACAATGAGCAGTACTTC. The V call is TRBV7-9, the J call TRBJ2-1; D not resolved. The DNA end is more similar to TRBJ2-7, so the J call may be wrong. Germline CDR1 is SEHNR and CDR2 is FQNEAQ (reference sequence). The CDR3 consists of 14 residues.

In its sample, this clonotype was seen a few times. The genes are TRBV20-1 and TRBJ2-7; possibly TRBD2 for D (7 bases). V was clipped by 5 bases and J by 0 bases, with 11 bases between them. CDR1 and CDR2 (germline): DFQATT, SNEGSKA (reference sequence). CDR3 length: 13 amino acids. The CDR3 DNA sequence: TGCAGTGCTGAGGGAGGGGGCTCCTACGAGCAGTACTTC. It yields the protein CSAEGGGSYEQYF.